This TCR beta chain was sequenced for a study of blood T cell repertoires in COVID-19. At the level of the study: Sources were T cells, B-cell-depleted T cells, or PBMCs; the material itself was cDNA or gDNA.

The germline V gene has CDR1 KGHSH and CDR2 LQKENI. With 3 bases removed from V and 1 base from J, the gap between germline ends came to 11 bases. This CDR3 has 15 amino acids. Enrollment of patients from Seattle took place during active infection, with longitudinal follow-up. Produced via immunoSEQ multiplex PCR; TCRdb's table is partial and in-frame only. Here the sample spans 300,000 to 350,000 clones, about 87% being singletons. The chain links TRBV18 to TRBJ2-3; D is ambiguous. Input material: peripheral blood. This receptor was identified in a man aged 25 to 45 with COVID-19, enrolled during active disease. The CDR3 loop is CASSPDIWGTDTQYF. CDR3 in DNA: TGTGCCAGCTCACCCGACATATGGGGCACAGATACGCAGTATTTT.